The 8 T cell receptor beta chains in this list originate from one sample, sequenced in a study of T cells expressing NK-cell markers. One entry per CDR3 protein, without DNA, is what TCRdb gives after re-calling the 5' RACE reads. The sample holds under 200,000 distinct CDR3 sequences. The sequenced material came from blood T cells: a sorted CD56 or NKG2C T cell subset, CD4+ or CD8+ T cells, or bulk PBMC T cells (not recorded which). All receptors come from a woman between 18 and 70 years old in good health.

This rearrangement joins TRBV3-1 to TRBJ2-3; TCRdb lists TRBD2, though no DNA is available to test this call. CDR1 is LGHDT and CDR2 is YNNKEL in the germline V gene (reference sequence). This CDR3 has 14 amino acids. CDR3 residues: CASSLRGNTDTQYF.

The chain recombines TRBV2 with TRBJ2-2; TCRdb's assignment of TRBD1 cannot be checked, as there is no DNA. This CDR3 spans 15 amino acids. Germline V CDR1 and CDR2: SNHLY, FYNNEI. The CDR3 loop reads CASSIQGKGTGELFF.

The rearrangement links TRBV12-3 or TRBV12-4 to TRBJ1-5; the TRBD1 assignment by TCRdb is unverifiable without DNA. The CDR3 totals 14 residues. The CDR3 protein is CASSLSQGNQPQHF.

CDR3 amino acids: CASSLWTGGHGKQYF. The chain has TRBV27 and TRBJ2-7; as DNA is missing, the TRBD2 call by TCRdb cannot be tested. CDR3 length: 15 amino acids. Germline V gene sequence: CDR1 MNHEY, CDR2 SMNVEV (reference sequence).

The genes are TRBV4-2 and TRBJ2-2. This CDR3 has 14 residues. The germline CDR1 and CDR2 sequences are LGHNA and YNFKEQ. The CDR3 protein is CASSLVTGTGELFF.

V gene TRBV12-3 or TRBV12-4 combines with J gene TRBJ1-4; TCRdb selects TRBD1, and the lack of DNA leaves this call unchecked. The CDR3 has 15 amino acids. CDR3 loop: CASSLGHRVGEKLFF.

The rearrangement links TRBV12-3 or TRBV12-4 to TRBJ2-7; TCRdb's D call, TRBD1, is unchecked because there is no DNA. CDR3 size: 15 residues. Here the CDR3 reads CAPKPLGQGTYEQYF.

The rearrangement uses TRBV20-1 and TRBJ2-7; checking the TCRdb D call of TRBD2 is not possible without DNA. The CDR3 consists of 13 residues. Germline loops: CDR1 DFQATT, CDR2 SNEGSKA (reference sequence). This CDR3 is CSGRDYIVYEQYF.